Below, 14 T cell receptor beta chains from the same sample are listed, as sequenced in a study of early T cells in non-severe SARS-CoV-2 infection. TCRdb re-called the 5' RACE reads with MiXCR, one entry per CDR3 protein. This sample yields 75,000 to 100,000 distinct CDR3 sequences, of which about 15% are seen a single time; roughly 1.3% belongs to the top ten. Specimen: whole blood. These receptors all come from an adult who was a healthcare worker with PCR-confirmed SARS-CoV-2 infection or an uninfected control (not recorded which).

V is TRBV18 and J is TRBJ2-3; TRBD2 is a possible D gene (5 bases). The V and J ends lost 0 bases and 4 bases respectively, with 5 bases between them. Germline CDR1 and CDR2: KGHSH and LQKENI. The CDR3 sequence is 13 residues long. CDR3 coding DNA: TGTGCCAGCTCACCACCGAGGGCAGATACGCAGTATTTT. Its translation: CASSPPRADTQYF. The full variable domain, with the rest looked up from reference TRBV18 and TRBJ2-3, is NAGVMQNPRHLVRRRGQEARLRCSPMKGHSHVYWYRQLPEEGLKFMVYLQKENIIDESGMPKERFSAEFPKEGPSILRIQQVVRGDSAAYFCASSPPRADTQYFGPGTRLTVL.

This clonotype has just a few counts. J is TRBJ1-6 and V is TRBV5-1; a possible D gene is TRBD1 (5 bases). CDR1 and CDR2 (germline): SGHRS, YFSETQ. Trimming left V 0 bases short and J 7 bases short, with 23 bases between. This CDR3 region has 19 residues. The CDR3 region is CASSLGQGAGLGENSPLHF. The CDR3 nucleotides read TGCGCCAGCAGCTTGGGCCAGGGAGCTGGTTTAGGGGAGAATTCACCCCTCCACTTT. The full variable domain, completed using reference TRBV5-1 and TRBJ1-6, is KAGVTQTPRYLIKTRGQQVTLSCSPISGHRSVSWYQQTPGQGLQFLFEYFSETQRNKGNFPGRFSGRQFSNSRSEMNVSTLELGDSALYLCASSLGQGAGLGENSPLHFGNGTRLTVT.

The rearrangement uses TRBV29-1 and TRBJ1-4, with no clear D. V gave up 7 bases and J gave up 0 bases, with 9 bases separating them. CDR1 SQVTM and CDR2 ANQGSEA come from the germline V gene. This CDR3 spans 13 amino acids. The CDR3 DNA reads TGCAGCGGTTTATTCGCAACTAATGAAAAACTGTTTTTT. Translating gives CSGLFATNEKLFF.

The rearrangement links TRBV6-6 to TRBJ2-7, with D unresolved. Trimming pared 7 bases from V and 7 bases from J, leaving 11 bases between. Germline V CDR1 and CDR2: MNHNY, SVGAGI (reference sequence). This CDR3 is 11 amino acids long. CDR3 residues: CASIGLGEQYF. The CDR3 DNA reads TGTGCCAGCATTGGGCTAGGAGAGCAGTACTTC.

Points on this clonotype: A read error may explain this, as a much larger clone is one base away. The genes are TRBV7-2 and TRBJ1-1; tentatively, D is TRBD1 (5 bases). The CDR3 has 14 amino acids. Germline V gene sequence: CDR1 SGHTA, CDR2 FQGNSA. CDR3 sequence (DNA): TGTGCCAGCAGCCCTGGGCCCGACAGCCCTGAAGCTCTCTTT. Translation gives CASSPGPDSPEALF.

The chain combines TRBV7-2 with TRBJ1-2; the D gene is possibly TRBD1 (5 bases). Deletions cut 2 bases from V and 1 base from J, with 20 bases between. CDR3 size: 18 residues. From germline, CDR1 is SGHTA and CDR2 FQGNSA. CDR3 in amino acids: CASSLFPVPGRLNYGYTF. The CDR3 DNA follows: TGTGCCAGCAGCTTATTTCCCGTTCCGGGACGCCTTAACTATGGCTACACCTTC.

The J gene is TRBJ1-1, the V gene TRBV5-1; 8 bases match TRBD1. Germline V gives CDR1 SGHRS, CDR2 YFSETQ. The CDR3 extends over 15 amino acids. Trimming took 2 bases from V and 5 from J; bases not matched to a gene: 8. The CDR3 bases are TGCGCCAGCAGCTTAACTGCAGGGGGCTTGACTGAAGCTTTCTTT. This encodes CASSLTAGGLTEAFF. The whole variable domain, filled in from reference TRBV5-1 and TRBJ1-1, reads KAGVTQTPRYLIKTRGQQVTLSCSPISGHRSVSWYQQTPGQGLQFLFEYFSETQRNKGNFPGRFSGRQFSNSRSEMNVSTLELGDSALYLCASSLTAGGLTEAFFGQGTRLTVV.

The chain combines TRBV5-4 with TRBJ2-5; perhaps TRBD2 as D (6 bases). Germline values: CDR1 SGHNT, CDR2 YYREEE (reference sequence). The CDR3 sequence is 14 residues long. V lost 2 bases to trimming and J lost 2 bases, with 10 bases between them. The CDR3 DNA follows: TGTGCCAGCAGCTTCGGAGGGTCACAAGAGACCCAGTACTTC. Translating it yields CASSFGGSQETQYF.

This clonotype was found a few times. V and J are TRBV6-5 and TRBJ1-1; D is possibly TRBD1 (6 bases). Trimming took 6 bases from V and 0 from J, leaving 17 bases between them. Per germline, CDR1 MNHEY and CDR2 SVGAGI. This CDR3 has 16 residues. CDR3 region: CASSPTGLGMNTEAFF. The CDR3 DNA sequence: TGTGCCAGCAGCCCTACAGGGCTCGGAATGAACACTGAAGCTTTCTTT.

This clonotype was counted between two and nine times. This chain links TRBV29-1 with TRBJ2-7; perhaps TRBD2 as D (6 bases). Germline assignment: CDR1 SQVTM and CDR2 ANQGSEA. V lost 3 bases and J lost 2, with 11 bases in between. The CDR3 is 13 residues long. CDR3 in DNA: TGCAGCGTTGAGGCTAGCGTCCCCTACGAGCAGTACTTC. This encodes CSVEASVPYEQYF.

The sample holds many counts of this clonotype. The J gene is TRBJ1-3, the V gene TRBV13, with 7 nucleotides matching TRBD1. The V and J ends lost 5 bases and 3 bases, in that order; junction bases with no gene match: 4. CDR1 and CDR2 (germline): PRHDT, FYEKMQ (reference sequence). The CDR3 sequence is 14 residues long. The CDR3 here is CASSQGQNGNTIYF. The CDR3 nucleotides read TGTGCCAGCAGCCAGGGACAGAATGGAAACACCATATATTTT. Drawing the rest from reference TRBV13 and TRBJ1-3, the complete variable domain is AAGVIQSPRHLIKEKRETATLKCYPIPRHDTVYWYQQGPGQDPQFLISFYEKMQSDKGSIPDRFSAQQFSDYHSELNMSSLELGDSALYFCASSQGQNGNTIYFGEGSWLTVV.

This clonotype was counted ten times or more. The chain carries TRBV6-1 and TRBJ1-1; D is unclear. This CDR3 has 12 amino acids. Germline lookup yields CDR1 MNHNS and CDR2 SASEGT. V was pared by 8 bases and J by 11 bases, with 18 bases between. The CDR3 protein is CASLLRAVGAFF. The CDR3 nucleotides read TGTGCCAGCTTGCTCCGGGCAGTTGGGGCTTTCTTT.

The V call is TRBV6-4, the J call TRBJ2-2; TRBD2 might be the D (5 bases). Germline V lookup: CDR1 MRHNA, CDR2 SNTAGT. This CDR3 contains 14 residues. The V end was cut by 2 bases, the J end by 6 bases, with 10 bases between. In nucleotides, the CDR3 is TGTGCCAGCAGTGACGGTGGGAGCTCCGGGGAGCTGTTTTTT. The encoded protein is CASSDGGSSGELFF.

This clonotype has a count of ten or more. The chain joins TRBV2 to TRBJ1-1, with D unclear. Germline CDR1 reads SNHLY; CDR2 reads FYNNEI. This CDR3 spans 13 amino acids. The V end lost 7 bases, the J end lost 6 bases, and 15 bases lay between the germline ends. CDR3 DNA: TGTGCCAGCATTCCCCGGCGAGGCCCTGAAGCTTTCTTT. Translation: CASIPRRGPEAFF.